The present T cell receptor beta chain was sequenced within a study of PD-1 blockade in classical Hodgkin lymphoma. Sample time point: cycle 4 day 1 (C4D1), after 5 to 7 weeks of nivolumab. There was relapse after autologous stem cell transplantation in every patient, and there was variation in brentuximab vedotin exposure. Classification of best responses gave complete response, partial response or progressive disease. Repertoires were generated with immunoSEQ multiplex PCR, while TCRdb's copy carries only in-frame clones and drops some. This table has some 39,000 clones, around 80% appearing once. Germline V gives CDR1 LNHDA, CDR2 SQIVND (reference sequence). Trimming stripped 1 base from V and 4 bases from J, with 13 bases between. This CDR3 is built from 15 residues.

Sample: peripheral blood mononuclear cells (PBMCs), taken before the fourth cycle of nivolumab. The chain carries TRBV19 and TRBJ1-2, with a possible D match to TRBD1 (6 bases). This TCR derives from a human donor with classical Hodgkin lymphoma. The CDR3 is CASSIGQGRFYGYTF. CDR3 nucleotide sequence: TGTGCCAGTAGTATAGGGCAGGGGCGCTTCTATGGCTACACCTTC.